The text below deals with one TCR beta chain. The target of this receptor is not known. Base qualities are not recorded, but no much larger clone differs from it by a single base. The immunoSEQ Assay was the method used to sequence TCRbeta CDR3 regions. After extraction, genomic DNA underwent amplification by bias-controlled multiplex PCR, followed by high-throughput sequencing. Regarding the original processing steps: Collapsing and filtering of sequences were performed to quantify the absolute abundance of each unique TCRbeta CDR3 region. T cell fraction was estimated by normalizing TCRbeta template counts to usable DNA, with usable DNA measured through amplification of reference genes found in all nucleated cells. Repertoire TCRs were annotated as SARS-CoV-2-specific by exact matching of V gene, CDR3 amino acid sequence and J gene to a known reactive TCR set. The reference SARS-CoV-2 TCR set was derived from MIRA and filtered for enrichment in COVID-19-positive ImmuneCODE repertoires, a step that removed public or cross-reactive TCRs. Using the MIRA antigens, annotated TCRs were further analysed by specific ORF or by position within an ORF. Breadth was defined as the number of annotated unique rearrangements divided by the total number of unique productive rearrangements, and depth was defined as the summed frequency of the annotated unique rearrangements. Two-sided Wilcoxon rank-sum tests were used to compare TCR breadth between groups. Here the immuneACCESS table is served through TCRdb, limited to in-frame sequences with V and J called. Missing clones are a known gap in these copies; in checked studies unresolved V genes cover under half, and the rest lacks a known reason. V, J and clone size reflect that table, while D and trimming were determined from the DNA. This sample gives a few hundred thousand clones in total; around 90% of them show up just once. Around 5.5% of the sample is taken by the ten largest.

CDR1 and CDR2, looked up from the germline V gene, are SGHTA and FQGNSA. The CDR3 contains 16 residues, cysteine and phenylalanine counted. Left in the record is the CDR3 DNA by itself, 48 bases read in frame from the first base. V trim: 0 bases; J trim: 2 bases; unmatched bases: 4. This sample's treatment or condition label indicates: over 15 received Ad26.COV2.S at low or high dose, single or two shots; 5 received placebo; per-sample allocation not given. For vaccine and placebo recipients, the sequenced repertoires came from samples collected on day 63 after the first injection. Between 29 July and 7 August 2020, Cohort 1b enrolled approximately 26 adults aged 18-55 years at one site in Boston, USA. Ad26.COV2.S was a replication-incompetent adenovirus type 26 vector expressing a prefusion-stabilized SARS-CoV-2 spike protein from the original Wuhan strain. This specimen comes from a study of Ad26.COV2.S vaccination and SARS-CoV-2 variants (dated by TCRdb to 2020 to 2022). Describing the broader study: Vaccine-arm donors came from COV1001, a multicentre, randomized, double-blind, placebo-controlled phase I-IIa trial of Ad26.COV2.S in healthy adults. Ad26.COV2.S was administered intramuscularly at a dose of 5x10^10 or 1x10^11 viral particles, either as one shot or as two shots given 56 days apart. TCRbeta repertoire sequencing was used to assess the specificity and breadth of SARS-CoV-2-reactive T cell receptors after Ad26.COV2.S vaccination. The TCR-sequenced set comprised about 32 samples: approximately 20 Ad26.COV2.S vaccine recipients, 5 placebo recipients and 8 SARS-CoV-2 convalescent individuals. Trial participants were randomized into five groups of five: low-dose or high-dose Ad26.COV2.S given once or twice, or placebo on both occasions. Throughout the experiments and outcome assessment, investigators stayed blinded to trial group allocation.

What the study reported, not specific to this receptor: The study was not powered for comparison of responses between vaccine doses or regimens. Substantial breadth of spike-specific CD8+ and CD4+ T cell responses was reported after vaccination. Spike-specific TCR breadth was higher in Ad26.COV2.S recipients than in placebo recipients (P = 0.0014). It was noted by the authors that total T cell responses may have been underestimated by the TCR breadth and depth analyses. Non-spike TCR breadth was comparable between vaccine and placebo recipients, consistent with the vaccine containing only spike.

The input for sequencing was peripheral blood, taken in a trial of Ad26.COV2.S vaccine versus placebo. The sequence links TRBV7-2 to TRBJ1-5; 7 central bases correspond to TRBD1. This clonotype was sampled from a person between 18 and 59 years old who received the Ad26.COV2.S COVID-19 vaccine or a placebo. The bases read TGTGCCAGCAGCTTAGCTCAGGGGGGGGGCAATCAGCCCCAGCATTTT. It translates as CASSLAQGGGNQPQHF.